The clone carrying this T cell receptor beta chain appeared a few times. RNA was isolated and reverse transcribed to cDNA, the sequencing template. Data came from immunoSEQ multiplex PCR; TCRdb stores just in-frame clones and leaves some out. Of around 290,000 clones in the sample, 55% to 75% were seen once. This record comes from a study of CD8+ T cells in alopecia areata. Study summary: Oral tofacitinib, 5 to 10 mg twice daily, was given in an open-label trial.

The CDR3 contains 14 residues. V was clipped by 7 bases and J by 8 bases, with 20 bases between them. Germline CDR1 and CDR2: MDHEN and SYDVKM. Treatment: oral pan-JAK inhibitor, 5-10 mg twice daily. Obtained from alopecia areata patients were lesional scalp punch biopsies along with peripheral blood. Investigators sorted PBMCs to obtain both CD4+ and CD8+ T cells. The chain combines TRBV28 with TRBJ1-2; a weak D match, TRBD1 (5 bases). The clonotype comes from a human donor with alopecia areata. Here the sequenced sample was CD4+ T cells sorted from blood, taken at week 24, from a patient treated with tofacitinib. The CDR3 nucleotides are TGTGCCAGCAAGGGATTGACGAGGGGCCAAGGCTACACCTTC. It codes for CASKGLTRGQGYTF.